These 15 T cell receptor beta chains share one sample of origin, sequenced in a study of control samples from healthy donors and cancer patients. Sequencing used immunoSEQ multiplex PCR; TCRdb keeps in-frame clones, though not all of them. The data contain roughly 400,000 clones, 80% to 95% of them singletons. Sequencing was carried out using PBMCs. These receptors came from a man aged 40-49 years with head and neck cancer.

The V call is TRBV7-6, the J call TRBJ2-1; 10 bases map to TRBD2. In germline, CDR1 is SGHVS, CDR2 FNYEAQ. J lost 7 bases, V lost 3 bases, and 12 bases had no gene match. This CDR3 is 17 amino acids long. CDR3 nucleotides: TGTGCCAGCAGCTTTTCCGTTAGCGGGGGGATGAGGAATGAGCAGTTCTTC. Protein product: CASSFSVSGGMRNEQFF.

The CDR3 DNA follows: TGTGCCAGCAGCTTGTTCAGCTCCTACGAGCAGTACTTC. Translated: CASSLFSSYEQYF. The chain links TRBV5-6 to TRBJ2-7; no firm D call. The CDR3 has 13 residues. The V end lost 1 base, the J end lost 0 bases, and 5 bases lay between the germline ends. Looked up from germline, CDR1 is SGHDT and CDR2 is YYEEEE.

In regard to this clone: Other DNA sequences from this sample encode an identical CDR3 as well. This chain uses TRBV5-4 with TRBJ1-5; D may be TRBD1 (6 bases). Trimming pared 0 bases from V and 7 bases from J, leaving 14 bases between. CDR1 is SGHNT and CDR2 is YYREEE in the germline V gene (reference sequence). The CDR3 extends over 15 amino acids. The CDR3 nucleotides are TGTGCCAGCAGCTTGGGCAGGGGAGAGGGGCAGCCCCAGCATTTT. Translation: CASSLGRGEGQPQHF.

The rearrangement joins TRBV27 to TRBJ1-1; unclear D gene. Germline V gives CDR1 MNHEY, CDR2 SMNVEV (reference sequence). Trimming stripped 5 bases from V and 0 bases from J, with 7 bases between. The CDR3 spans 13 residues. The CDR3, as DNA: TGTGCCAGCAGTCCAAGGATGAACACTGAAGCTTTCTTT. Residues: CASSPRMNTEAFF.

As for this clone: Other DNA sequences of this sample code for an identical CDR3. J is TRBJ1-5 and V is TRBV19; a weak D match, TRBD1 (6 bases). The CDR3 sequence is 14 residues long. V dropped 3 bases and J dropped 4 bases, with 10 bases sitting between them. CDR1 and CDR2 from the germline V gene are LNHDA and SQIVND (reference sequence). The CDR3 DNA sequence: TGTGCCAGTAGTATCCGGGACACGAATCAGCCCCAGCATTTT. Its protein product is CASSIRDTNQPQHF.

This rearrangement joins TRBV9 to TRBJ2-2; D perhaps matches TRBD2 (6 bases). Trimming removed 0 bases at V and 3 bases at J, with 9 bases between. Germline V gives CDR1 SGDLS, CDR2 YYNGEE. This CDR3 has 15 residues. CDR3: CASSVGTSHTGELFF. The CDR3 bases are TGTGCCAGCAGCGTAGGAACTAGCCACACCGGGGAGCTGTTTTTT.

This clone was seen more than once but under ten times. The chain combines TRBV30 with TRBJ1-4, with unresolved D. From germline, CDR1 is GTSNPN and CDR2 SVGIG (reference sequence). There are 13 residues in the CDR3. V lost 1 base and J lost 5, with 8 bases in between. CDR3 region: CAWSGPENEKLFF. The DNA of the CDR3 is TGTGCCTGGAGTGGCCCGGAGAATGAAAAACTGTTTTTT.

This sequence joins TRBV6-2 or TRBV6-3 and TRBJ1-5; D is unclear. This CDR3 region has 14 residues. V lost 0 bases, J lost 3 bases, and 6 bases lay in between. Per germline, CDR1 MNHEY and CDR2 SVGEGT. CDR3 nucleotide sequence: TGTGCCAGCAGTTACTCCGGCAACAATCAGCCCCAGCATTTT. It encodes CASSYSGNNQPQHF.

The DNA of the CDR3 is TGTGCCGGGGCACTAGCGGGAGTTGAGTCAGATACGCAGTATTTT. Its translation is CAGALAGVESDTQYF. The chain has TRBV2 and TRBJ2-3, with 11 bases aligning to TRBD2. V lost 11 bases, J lost 4 bases, and 11 bases stayed unmatched. CDR3 length: 15 amino acids. Germline CDR1 reads SNHLY; CDR2 reads FYNNEI.

The chain couples TRBV4-2 to TRBJ1-3; D ambiguous. The CDR3 length is 16 residues. The germline V gene has CDR1 LGHNA and CDR2 YNFKEQ. Trimming pared 10 bases from V and 0 bases from J, leaving 19 bases between. The CDR3 reads CATALTALSSGNTIYF. The CDR3 DNA follows: TGTGCCACCGCATTAACGGCCTTGAGCTCTGGAAACACCATATATTTT.

The V gene is TRBV30, the J gene TRBJ2-3; 9 bases line up with TRBD2. The CDR3 runs to 15 residues. V lost 1 base, J lost 3 bases, and 5 bases stayed unmatched. Germline V gene data show CDR1 as GTSNPN and CDR2 as SVGIG (reference sequence). CDR3 in amino acids: CAWSGGRAGTDTQYF. DNA for the CDR3: TGTGCCTGGAGTGGCGGGAGGGCCGGTACAGATACGCAGTATTTT.

V and J are TRBV10-3 and TRBJ2-3, with 8 bases lining up with TRBD1. Germline V gives CDR1 ENHRY, CDR2 SYGVKD. V trimming: 5 bases; J trimming: 6 bases; junction bases outside the gene matches: 7. The CDR3 length is 14 residues. The chain's CDR3 is CAISWTGPRDTQYF. CDR3 DNA sequence: TGTGCCATCAGTTGGACAGGGCCGCGGGATACGCAGTATTTT.

The chain joins TRBV30 to TRBJ2-1; no reliable D call. V lost 4 bases, J lost 6 bases, and 10 bases lay in between. This CDR3 is built from 12 residues. Per the germline V gene, CDR1 is GTSNPN and CDR2 is SVGIG (reference sequence). The CDR3 sequence: CAWTLVSNEQFF. The CDR3 bases are TGTGCCTGGACCCTAGTCTCCAATGAGCAGTTCTTC. The full variable domain, with the rest looked up from reference TRBV30 and TRBJ2-1, is SQTIHQWPATLVQPVGSPLSLECTVEGTSNPNLYWYRQAAGRGLQLLFYSVGIGQISSEVPQNLSASRPQDRQFILSSKKLLLSDSGFYLCAWTLVSNEQFFGPGTRLTVL.

The chain couples TRBV6-5 to TRBJ1-5; D is undetermined. This CDR3 region has 14 residues. Germline assignment: CDR1 MNHEY and CDR2 SVGAGI. V gave up 2 bases and J gave up 3 bases, with 8 bases separating them. The CDR3 loop is CASSYQRFNQPQHF. CDR3 sequence (DNA): TGTGCCAGCAGTTACCAACGGTTCAATCAGCCCCAGCATTTT.

The rearrangement links TRBV5-1 to TRBJ2-1, with TRBD1 matching 7 bases. The junction had 19 bases not matched to a gene; V was cut back by 7 bases and J by 6 bases. Germline V gene lookup returns CDR1 SGHRS and CDR2 YFSETQ. The CDR3 spans 17 residues. CDR3 amino acids: CASVRGLSGQSFNEQFF. CDR3 in DNA: TGCGCCAGCGTCCGCGGGCTATCGGGACAGTCTTTCAATGAGCAGTTCTTC.